This T cell receptor (beta chain) was captured by sequencing in a study of blood T cell repertoires in COVID-19. About the research overall: Sites in the United States, Italy and Spain provided acute and convalescent COVID-19 samples.

In the source study's methods: The authors estimated nucleated cell counts from reference gene primer amplification. The method was immunoSEQ multiplex PCR; TCRdb's version includes in-frame clones alone and lacks a portion of them. The DNA was the basis for D and trimming; V, J and clone size are from that table. The data hold 300,000 to 350,000 clones, with approximately 89% observed a single time. With regard to this clone: Within the sample, other DNA sequences also encode this same CDR3.

The germline V gene has CDR1 KGHSH and CDR2 LQKENI. CDR3 length equals 14 residues. With V trimmed by 3 bases and J by 2 bases, 0 bases remained unmatched. This receptor was identified in a woman aged 30 to 39 with COVID-19, enrolled during active disease. Sequenced sample: peripheral blood. V and J are TRBV18 and TRBJ1-2; 10 bases match TRBD1. CDR3 DNA: TGTGCCAGCTCACCGGGACAGGGGAACTATGGCTACACCTTC. Its protein is CASSPGQGNYGYTF.